These 29 T cell receptor beta chains were all obtained from the same sample, sequenced in a study of CD4 T cells in relation to SARS-CoV-2 and coronaviruses. Generated by immunoSEQ multiplex PCR, the TCRdb table keeps only in-frame clones and is missing some. The repertoire holds 40,000 or so clones, with approximately 77% as singletons. These receptors' antigens are unknown. Source material: naive CD4+ T cells from PBMCs, cultured in vitro. Indicated subset: naive CD4+ T cells isolated by negative enrichment. These receptors all come from an adult with COVID-19.

This clone was recorded a few times. The chain is built from TRBV5-4 and TRBJ1-3; no definite D call. V dropped 6 bases and J dropped 0 bases, with 7 bases sitting between them. Germline loops: CDR1 SGHNT, CDR2 YYREEE (reference sequence). The CDR3 spans 13 residues. The CDR3 spells CASTSGSGNTIYF. CDR3 DNA: TGTGCCAGCACGTCTGGCTCTGGAAACACCATATATTTT. Full variable domain (missing parts from reference TRBV5-4 and TRBJ1-3): ETGVTQSPTHLIKTRGQQVTLRCSSQSGHNTVSWYQQALGQGPQFIFQYYREEENGRGNFPPRFSGLQFPNYSSELNVNALELDDSALYLCASTSGSGNTIYFGEGSWLTVV.

This chain joins TRBV5-1 and TRBJ2-5; no clear D. The germline CDR1 and CDR2 sequences are SGHRS and YFSETQ. The CDR3 length is 13 residues. Trimming cost V 3 bases and J 2 bases, with 8 bases left between them. The DNA of the CDR3 is TGCGCCAGCAGCTACGCGGCTCAAGAGACCCAGTACTTC. Translation: CASSYAAQETQYF. Using reference TRBV5-1 and TRBJ2-5 for the parts outside the CDR3, the full variable domain is KAGVTQTPRYLIKTRGQQVTLSCSPISGHRSVSWYQQTPGQGLQFLFEYFSETQRNKGNFPGRFSGRQFSNSRSEMNVSTLELGDSALYLCASSYAAQETQYFGPGTRLLVL.

The chain carries TRBV9 and TRBJ1-1, with D possibly matching TRBD1 (5 bases). With 6 bases removed from V and 4 bases from J, the gap between germline ends came to 19 bases. Germline V lookup: CDR1 SGDLS, CDR2 YYNGEE. The CDR3 covers 15 residues. Written as DNA, the CDR3 is TGTGCCAGCACTCCCGCTCCGGGGGGTAGCACTGAAGCTTTCTTT. The encoded protein is CASTPAPGGSTEAFF.

The DNA for the CDR3 is TGTGCCAGCAGCTTAGAAGGCCAGGGAGTCCGGACCCAGTACTTC. This sequence encodes CASSLEGQGVRTQYF. The chain couples TRBV11-1 to TRBJ2-5, with D perhaps being TRBD1 or TRBD2 (5 bases each). Trimming took 1 base from V and 7 from J, leaving 16 bases between them. There are 15 residues in the CDR3. The germline gives CDR1 SGHAT, CDR2 FQDESV (reference sequence).

In nucleotides, the CDR3 is TGTGCCAGCAGCTTGGGCTCCTACAATGAGCAGTTCTTC. This gives the protein CASSLGSYNEQFF. V gene TRBV7-2 combines with J gene TRBJ2-1; D is uncertain. The CDR3 runs to 13 residues. Per the germline V gene, CDR1 is SGHTA and CDR2 is FQGNSA. V was clipped by 3 bases and J by 0 bases, with 3 bases between them. Full variable domain (remainder filled in from reference TRBV7-2 and TRBJ2-1): GAGVSQSPSNKVTEKGKDVELRCDPISGHTALYWYRQSLGQGLEFLIYFQGNSAPDKSGLPSDRFSAERTGGSVSTLTIQRTQQEDSAVYLCASSLGSYNEQFFGPGTRLTVL.

The chain employs TRBV6-1 and TRBJ1-2, with TRBD1 matching 10 bases. The junction had 13 bases not matched to a gene; V was cut back by 4 bases and J by 5 bases. Germline V CDR1 and CDR2: MNHNS, SASEGT. CDR3 length: 17 residues. In nucleotides, the CDR3 is TGTGCCAGCAGTGCGGGGACAGGGGTTTCGCCCTTTTATGGCTACACCTTC. It is translated as CASSAGTGVSPFYGYTF.

The chain joins TRBV30 to TRBJ2-5; D perhaps matches TRBD2 (5 bases). V was clipped by 3 bases and J by 4 bases, with 18 bases between them. The germline V gene encodes CDR1 GTSNPN and CDR2 SVGIG (reference sequence). The CDR3 length is 15 residues. The DNA of the CDR3 is TGTGCCTGGAGCTTAGGGAATACCGAGGGAGAGACCCAGTACTTC. The encoded protein is CAWSLGNTEGETQYF.

The genes are TRBV3-1 (or the pseudogene TRBV3-2) and TRBJ2-1, with 8 positions matching TRBD2. The CDR3 contains 16 residues. V dropped 3 bases and J dropped 3; count of bases not matched to a gene: 7. The germline V gene has CDR1 LGHDT and CDR2 YNNKEL (reference sequence). The CDR3 loop is CASSHLSGSDYNEQFF. CDR3 nucleotide sequence: TGTGCCAGCAGCCACCTCAGCGGGAGCGACTACAATGAGCAGTTCTTC.

The chain combines TRBV28 with TRBJ2-7, with TRBD2 as a possible D gene (5 bases). V was cut by 6 bases and J by 3 bases, with 15 bases left in between. Germline CDR1 is MDHEN and CDR2 is SYDVKM. The CDR3 is made up of 14 amino acids. This CDR3 reads CASSTRDGVYEQYF. CDR3 in DNA: TGTGCCAGCAGCACAAGAGACGGGGTCTACGAGCAGTACTTC.

The chain has TRBV2 and TRBJ2-7; D remains unclear. The CDR3 runs 16 residues. The germline CDR1 and CDR2 sequences are SNHLY and FYNNEI. With 8 bases removed from V and 1 base from J, the gap between germline ends came to 21 bases. The CDR3 nucleotides read TGTGCCAGCTCGTTATCCGGCCACGACGGATCCTACGAGCAGTACTTC. Its translation: CASSLSGHDGSYEQYF.

The sample holds a few counts of this clone. The genes are TRBV7-9 and TRBJ1-3; D is undetermined. The germline gives CDR1 SEHNR, CDR2 FQNEAQ (reference sequence). The V gene lost 2 bases and the J gene lost 4 bases, with 12 bases spanning the gap. This CDR3 region has 15 residues. CDR3 protein: CASSLREGGGNTIYF. CDR3 bases: TGTGCCAGCAGCTTACGAGAGGGAGGGGGAAACACCATATATTTT.

The chain employs TRBV19 and TRBJ2-5; weak D call: TRBD1 (6 bases). This CDR3 is built from 13 residues. Trimming shortened V by 3 bases and J by 2 bases, and 7 bases separated the two germline ends. CDR1 and CDR2 (germline): LNHDA, SQIVND (reference sequence). The CDR3 bases are TGTGCCAGTAGTATTACAGGGCAAGAGACCCAGTACTTC. It translates to CASSITGQETQYF.

In its sample, this clone was seen once. The CDR3 DNA follows: TGTGCCAGCATGGCCGTTTGGGGGACCGGGGAGCTGTTTTTT. This encodes CASMAVWGTGELFF. The chain carries TRBV6-5 and TRBJ2-2; perhaps D is TRBD1 or TRBD2 (5 bases each). The length of the CDR3 is 14 residues. Per germline, CDR1 MNHEY and CDR2 SVGAGI. Between the trimmed V and J ends, which lost 7 bases and 5 bases, there was a span of 14 bases.

The V call is TRBV7-2, the J call TRBJ2-7; 7 bases line up with TRBD1. CDR1 and CDR2 from the germline V gene are SGHTA and FQGNSA. The CDR3 runs to 15 residues. V shed 2 bases and J 7 bases; nucleotides not matched to a gene: 11. The CDR3 loop reads CASSLTGQVLREQYF. DNA of the CDR3: TGTGCCAGCAGCTTAACCGGACAGGTCCTCCGGGAGCAGTACTTC.

The chain joins TRBV11-2 to TRBJ2-7; 10 bases are a match to TRBD2. Per germline, CDR1 SGHAT and CDR2 FQNNGV. The CDR3 runs 15 residues. V trimming: 4 bases; J trimming: 7 bases; junction bases outside the gene matches: 10. In nucleotides, the CDR3 is TGTGCCAGCAGCTCGATAGCGGGAGGACCTAGGGAGCAGTACTTC. It is translated as CASSSIAGGPREQYF.

The J gene is TRBJ2-1, the V gene TRBV28; 10 nucleotides align to TRBD1. This CDR3 region has 21 residues. V lost 3 bases, J lost 3 bases, and 20 bases stayed unmatched. The germline CDR1 and CDR2 sequences are MDHEN and SYDVKM. The CDR3 region is CASSLAAGTGVRRVLYNEQFF. DNA for the CDR3: TGTGCCAGCAGTTTGGCGGCTGGGACAGGGGTGCGAAGGGTCCTCTACAATGAGCAGTTCTTC.

The chain couples TRBV21-1 to TRBJ2-7; the D call TRBD2 from the table was never checked on the DNA. TRBV21-1 is recorded as a pseudogene. The CDR3 has 15 residues. The CDR3 DNA follows: TGTGCCAGCAGCAAGAAGCGGCACTCCCGATACGAGCAGTACTTC. Amino acids: CASSKKRHSRYEQYF.

The gene calls are TRBV20-1 and TRBJ2-7; D ambiguous. The length of the CDR3 is 15 residues. Germline V gives CDR1 DFQATT, CDR2 SNEGSKA (reference sequence). V lost 3 bases to trimming and J lost 0 bases, with 15 bases between them. The CDR3 sequence: CSASLFSGDSYEQYF. In DNA, the CDR3 is TGCAGTGCTAGTCTCTTTTCTGGCGACTCCTACGAGCAGTACTTC.

The chain has TRBV6-2 or TRBV6-3 and TRBJ1-2, with a weak D call TRBD1 (5 bases). The CDR3 totals 13 residues. The germline V gene has CDR1 MNHEY and CDR2 SVGEGT. Trimming took 2 bases from V and 10 from J, leaving 14 bases between them. For the CDR3, the DNA is TGTGCCAGCAGTTACCCCCCCGCAGGGCCCTACACCTTC. Its protein is CASSYPPAGPYTF.

V usage is TRBV4-1 and J usage is TRBJ2-7, with D perhaps matching TRBD1 (6 bases). Deletions cut 5 bases from V and 2 bases from J, with 16 bases between. The CDR3 has 15 residues. Germline V CDR1 and CDR2: MGHRA, YSYEKL. The CDR3 DNA sequence: TGCGCCAGCAGCTTCCGTACCAGGGGTCCCTACGAGCAGTACTTC. Amino acid sequence: CASSFRTRGPYEQYF.

This chain joins TRBV28 and TRBJ2-7; a weak D match, TRBD1 (5 bases). This CDR3 spans 14 amino acids. Per germline, CDR1 MDHEN and CDR2 SYDVKM. The V end was cut by 6 bases, the J end by 3 bases, with 15 bases between. As DNA, the CDR3 is TGTGCCAGCAGCGGCTCTGGACATCACTACGAGCAGTACTTC. Translated, it gives CASSGSGHHYEQYF.

This clone was observed a single time. The CDR3 DNA reads TGTGCCAGCAGTTTACACGGGGCCAACACTGAAGCTTTCTTT. Protein sequence: CASSLHGANTEAFF. This chain links TRBV27 with TRBJ1-1; D perhaps matches TRBD1 (5 bases). Germline lookup yields CDR1 MNHEY and CDR2 SMNVEV (reference sequence). The V and J ends lost 2 bases and 2 bases respectively, with 9 bases between them. The CDR3 sequence is 14 residues long.

This clone showed up just a few times. The V gene is TRBV21-1, the J gene TRBJ1-5; the D segment call TRBD1 is taken from the table without a DNA check. TRBV21-1 is marked as a pseudogene. The CDR3 is 17 residues long. The CDR3 coding sequence is TGTGCCAGCCCGGACGCACCTGACAGGGGGAATCGTCAGCCCCAGCATTTT. Protein: CASPDAPDRGNRQPQHF.

The chain uses TRBV4-3 and TRBJ2-1; 13 nucleotides match TRBD2. The V gene's germline CDR1 is LGHNA and CDR2 YSLEER. The ends lost 0 bases at V and 9 bases at J; junction bases unmatched: 5. The CDR3 spans 16 residues. The CDR3 region has the DNA TGCGCCAGCAGCCAAGAGGAAGGACTAGCGGGGGTTGAGCAGTTCTTC. As protein: CASSQEEGLAGVEQFF.

The chain joins TRBV7-9 to TRBJ2-2, with TRBD2 as a possible D gene (5 bases). The V gene lost 5 bases and the J gene lost 7 bases, with 8 bases spanning the gap. This CDR3 has 12 residues. Per the germline V gene, CDR1 is SEHNR and CDR2 is FQNEAQ (reference sequence). The CDR3 spells CASSRAGGELFF. The CDR3 region has the DNA TGTGCCAGCAGCCGGGCGGGCGGGGAGCTGTTTTTT.

This sequence joins TRBV27 and TRBJ2-5; D is possibly TRBD1 or TRBD2 (5 bases each). Germline V gene data show CDR1 as MNHEY and CDR2 as SMNVEV (reference sequence). V was clipped by 6 bases and J by 6 bases, with 14 bases between them. The CDR3 covers 13 residues. The CDR3 nucleotides read TGTGCCAGCAGCTCCGCTAGGGACCAGACCCAGTACTTC. Its protein product is CASSSARDQTQYF.

The chain recombines TRBV10-1 with TRBJ2-7, with 12 bases fitting TRBD1. This CDR3 is built from 15 residues. Germline V gene data show CDR1 as WNHNN and CDR2 as SYGVQD (reference sequence). The J segment lost 6 bases and the V segment lost 7 bases, leaving 10 bases of the junction unmatched. CDR3 nucleotides: TGCGCCAGCACCCCTCCGGGACAGGGGGCAATCGAGCAGTACTTC. This sequence encodes CASTPPGQGAIEQYF.

The CDR3 bases are TGTGCCAGCAGCGCCATAGCGGGTCCCCTCTATGAGCAGTTCTTC. Translated: CASSAIAGPLYEQFF. The chain links TRBV9 to TRBJ2-1; 7 nucleotides agree with TRBD2. The CDR3 contains 15 residues. V lost 3 bases to trimming and J lost 8 bases; unmatched junction nucleotides: 11. Germline assignment: CDR1 SGDLS and CDR2 YYNGEE.

The CDR3 nucleotides read TGCGCCAGCAGCTTCGCCCAGGGGGCGTGGTACGAGCAGTACTTC. It yields the protein CASSFAQGAWYEQYF. This chain links TRBV5-1 with TRBJ2-7, with 8 bases aligning to TRBD1. This CDR3 contains 15 residues. The germline V gene has CDR1 SGHRS and CDR2 YFSETQ. V shed 2 bases, J shed 4 bases, and the junction held 8 bases outside the gene matches.